One and the same sample provided the 7 T cell receptor beta chains below, sequenced in a study of identical twins. TCRdb recomputed calls from the 5' RACE reads with MiXCR, one row per CDR3 protein. The sample consists of approximately 530,000 distinct CDR3 sequences, about 20% of them appearing once. The data were also submitted as part of a second study, on yellow fever vaccine responses in identical twins.

Sequenced input: CD4+ T cells sorted from blood. The receptors come from a woman between 18 and 29 years old in good health.

V is TRBV18 and J is TRBJ1-3; D is ambiguous. The germline gives CDR1 KGHSH, CDR2 LQKENI. The germline V and J ends were trimmed by 3 bases and 0 bases, with 12 bases remaining between them. The CDR3 is 16 residues long. CDR3 in DNA: TGTGCCAGCTCACCTACTCCGAGAGCCTCTGGAAACACCATATATTTT. Amino acids: CASSPTPRASGNTIYF.

The gene calls are TRBV5-4 and TRBJ1-1; a weak D match, TRBD1 (6 bases). The CDR3 sequence is 14 residues long. With 4 bases removed from V and 1 base from J, the gap between germline ends came to 11 bases. Germline-derived CDR1 and CDR2 are SGHNT and YYREEE (reference sequence). The CDR3 loop reads CASSDYRANTEAFF. CDR3 in DNA: TGTGCCAGCAGCGACTACAGGGCGAACACTGAAGCTTTCTTT.

V usage is TRBV20-1 and J usage is TRBJ2-7, with 9 bases aligning to TRBD1. The CDR3 runs to 13 residues. The V segment lost 6 bases and the J segment 5 bases; nucleotides outside the gene matches: 8. Germline values: CDR1 DFQATT, CDR2 SNEGSKA (reference sequence). The CDR3 here is CSAPRQGVDEQYF. DNA of the CDR3: TGCAGTGCCCCAAGACAGGGGGTGGACGAGCAGTACTTC.

V usage is TRBV27 and J usage is TRBJ2-1; 15 nucleotides match TRBD2. The CDR3 extends over 15 amino acids. Per the germline V gene, CDR1 is MNHEY and CDR2 is SMNVEV (reference sequence). Losses at the gene ends were 2 bases for V and 9 bases for J; bases not matched to a gene: 2. The CDR3 reads CASSLRGLAGGEQFF. CDR3 in DNA: TGTGCCAGCAGTTTAAGGGGACTAGCGGGGGGTGAGCAGTTCTTC.

This chain links TRBV2 with TRBJ2-7; D is possibly TRBD1 or TRBD2 (5 bases each). Germline loops: CDR1 SNHLY, CDR2 FYNNEI. V was cut by 4 bases and J by 3 bases, with 10 bases left in between. CDR3 length equals 13 residues. The CDR3 region has the DNA TGTGCCAGCAGTGGGGACGGAGGCTACGAGCAGTACTTC. Encoded protein: CASSGDGGYEQYF. The whole variable domain, remainder taken from reference TRBV2 and TRBJ2-7, is EPEVTQTPSHQVTQMGQEVILRCVPISNHLYFYWYRQILGQKVEFLVSFYNNEISEKSEIFDDQFSVERPDGSNFTLKIRSTKLEDSAMYFCASSGDGGYEQYFGPGTRLTVT.

This clonotype appeared a few times. This chain joins TRBV12-3 or TRBV12-4 and TRBJ2-5; TRBD2 is a possible D gene (5 bases). There are 13 residues in the CDR3. Between the trimmed V and J ends, which lost 3 bases and 2 bases, there was a span of 7 bases. This chain's CDR3 is CASSFPGQETQYF. In DNA, the CDR3 is TGTGCCAGCAGTTTTCCGGGACAAGAGACCCAGTACTTC.

The V call is TRBV5-1, the J call TRBJ1-1; D is perhaps TRBD1 (6 bases). Germline V gene data show CDR1 as SGHRS and CDR2 as YFSETQ. The V and J ends lost 3 bases and 4 bases respectively, with 16 bases between them. CDR3 length equals 15 residues. CDR3 protein: CASSSWGHEGTEAFF. The CDR3, as DNA: TGCGCCAGCAGCTCGTGGGGGCATGAGGGCACTGAAGCTTTCTTT.